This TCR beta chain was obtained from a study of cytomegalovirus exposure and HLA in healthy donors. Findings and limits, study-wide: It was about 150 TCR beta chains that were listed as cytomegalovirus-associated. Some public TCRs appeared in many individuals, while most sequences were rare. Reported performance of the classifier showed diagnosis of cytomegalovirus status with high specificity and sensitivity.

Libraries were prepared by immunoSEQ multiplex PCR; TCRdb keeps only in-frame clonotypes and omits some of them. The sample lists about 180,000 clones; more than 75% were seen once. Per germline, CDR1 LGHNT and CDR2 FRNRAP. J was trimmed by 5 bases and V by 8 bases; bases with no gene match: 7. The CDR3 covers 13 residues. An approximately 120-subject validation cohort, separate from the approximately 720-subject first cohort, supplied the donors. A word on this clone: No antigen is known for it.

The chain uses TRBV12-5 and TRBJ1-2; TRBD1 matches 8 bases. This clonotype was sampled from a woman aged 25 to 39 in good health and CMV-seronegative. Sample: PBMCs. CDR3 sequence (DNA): TGTGCTAGTTCGACAGGGGTTTCGTATGGCTACACCTTC. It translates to CASSTGVSYGYTF.